This T cell receptor (beta chain) was sequenced during a study of control samples from healthy donors and cancer patients. Assay: immunoSEQ multiplex PCR; the TCRdb copy retains only in-frame clones and omits some. The sample lists 150,000 or so clones; around 96% were seen once. V was trimmed by 6 bases and J by 6 bases, leaving 12 bases between them. From germline, CDR1 is LNHDA and CDR2 SQIVND (reference sequence). The CDR3 loop spans 13 amino acids. Sequencing was performed on blood. This clonotype was obtained from a man in his forties in good health. The V call is TRBV19, the J call TRBJ1-5; no definite D call. The CDR3 sequence is CASRISKSQPQHF. The CDR3 nucleotides read TGTGCCAGTAGGATCTCCAAGTCTCAGCCCCAGCATTTT.